This T cell receptor beta chain is from a study of technical replicates of blood from a few donors. The repertoire was sequenced with immunoSEQ multiplex PCR; TCRdb's copy has only in-frame clones and lacks some. Seen here are about 49,000 clones, roughly nine tenths observed once, and the top ten hold under 5%. This CDR3 comprises 16 residues. The germline gives CDR1 SGHNT, CDR2 YYREEE (reference sequence). V gave up 4 bases and J gave up 3 bases, with 20 bases separating them. Sequenced input: PBMCs. The sequence came from a human donor in good health. Some clones in this sample may be carry-over from other donors' samples. The V call is TRBV5-4, the J call TRBJ2-7, with D possibly matching TRBD1 (5 bases). This CDR3 reads CASSPAGPAGNYEQYF. The CDR3 region has the DNA TGTGCCAGCAGCCCCGCCGGTCCAGCAGGGAACTACGAGCAGTACTTC.